A selection of T cell receptor beta chains follows, all from one sample in a study of blood T cell repertoires in COVID-19. Profiled with immunoSEQ multiplex PCR; TCRdb holds only in-frame clones, not every one. This sample has about 110,000 clones, with roughly 85% found just once. Sequenced input: peripheral blood. The receptors come from a human donor in a cohort sampled during active COVID-19. Each CDR3 is given with its conserved first and last residue. D genes are given only for firm matches. Size is omitted from some rows. Given values are once, few, many or a class for expanded clones.

>NA|NA|TRBV2|TRBJ2-7
TGTGCCAGCAGTGTGGCCGTCGAGCAGTACTTC
CASSVAVEQYF
>NA|NA|TRBV3-1/TRBV3-2|TRBJ1-1
TGTGCCAGCAGCCAAGGTCGGGTTCCTGAAGCTTTCTTT
CASSQGRVPEAFF
>once|NA|TRBV11-2|TRBJ2-2
TGTGCCAGCAGCTTAATGTTGGGGGGCGGGGGGAACACCGGGGAGCTGTTTTTT
CASSLMLGGGGNTGELFF
>NA|TRBD1|TRBV27|TRBJ1-5
TGTGCCAGCAGGGGGACAGGGGGCTTTCAGCCCCAGCATTTT
CASRGTGGFQPQHF
>NA|NA|TRBV18|TRBJ1-2
TGTGCCAGCTCACCAGGACTAGGGGACGATGGCTACACCTTC
CASSPGLGDDGYTF
>once|NA|TRBV29-1|TRBJ2-1
TGCAGCGCCAGCGGGTTAAACTCCTACAATGAGCAGTTCTTC
CSASGLNSYNEQFF
>NA|NA|TRBV4-1|TRBJ2-7
TGCGCCAGCAGCCAAGCTATCTACTACGAGCAGTACTTC
CASSQAIYYEQYF
>NA|TRBD1|TRBV10-3|TRBJ2-6
TGTGCCATCAGTGCATGGACAGGCTTCTCTGGGGCCAACGTCCTGACTTTC
CAISAWTGFSGANVLTF
>NA|NA|TRBV28|TRBJ1-2
TGTGCCAGCGGGATTGGGGGGTCGAGCCGTTCTGGCTACACCTTC
CASGIGGSSRSGYTF
>NA|TRBD1|TRBV25-1|TRBJ2-3
TGTGCCAGCAGAACAGGGGGCCGCACAGATACGCAGTATTTT
CASRTGGRTDTQYF
>NA|NA|TRBV19|TRBJ2-1
TGTGCCAGTAGGGACAGCTACAATGAGCAGTTCTTC
CASRDSYNEQFF
>NA|NA|TRBV7-3|TRBJ1-2
TGTGCCAGCAGCCCCGATCCGGGGTACGGCTACACCTTC
CASSPDPGYGYTF
>NA|NA|TRBV7-9|TRBJ1-4
TGTGCCAGCAGCTTGGTCGCAGCAACTAATGAAAAACTGTTTTTT
CASSLVAATNEKLFF
>NA|NA|TRBV11-1|TRBJ2-7
TGTGCCAGCAGCTTCGGGACACGACTCGAGCAGTACTTC
CASSFGTRLEQYF
>once|NA|TRBV10-3|TRBJ2-7
TGTGCCATCAGTGGCGGGCCAGACTACGAGCAGTACTTC
CAISGGPDYEQYF
>NA|NA|TRBV14|TRBJ1-6
TGTGCCAGCAGACGAAGCCTGGAGTCACCCCTCCACTTT
CASRRSLESPLHF
>once|TRBD1|TRBV3-1/TRBV3-2|TRBJ1-2
TGTGCCAGCAGCTTAGGACAGGGGGCTGTTGGCTACACCTTC
CASSLGQGAVGYTF
>few|NA|TRBV5-6|TRBJ2-2
TGTGCCAGCAGCTCCGGACTTTCGAACACCGGGGAGCTGTTTTTT
CASSSGLSNTGELFF
>NA|NA|TRBV12-3/TRBV12-4|TRBJ1-2
TGTGCCAGCAGTTTTAACGCGGGGGGCGGCTACACCTTC
CASSFNAGGGYTF
>NA|NA|TRBV12-3/TRBV12-4|TRBJ2-1
TGTGCCAGCAGCCGCGCAGGGAATGAGCAGTTCTTC
CASSRAGNEQFF
>NA|NA|TRBV5-1|TRBJ2-3
TGCGCCAGCAGCTTGGCGACGGGAACAGATACGCAGTATTTT
CASSLATGTDTQYF
>NA|NA|TRBV2|TRBJ2-5
TGTGCCAGCAGTTACAGGGACGTGGGGGAGACCCAGTACTTC
CASSYRDVGETQYF
>NA|NA|TRBV5-4|TRBJ1-4
TGTGCCAGCAGCTCTAGGACAAGCAATGAAAAACTGTTTTTT
CASSSRTSNEKLFF
>NA|NA|TRBV27|TRBJ2-7
TGTGCCAGCAGTTTAGGTCAGGGAGGCTACGAGCAGTACTTC
CASSLGQGGYEQYF
>NA|NA|TRBV6-5|TRBJ2-1
TGTGCCAGCAGTCCCAGGAGGCCCTACAATGAGCAGTTCTTC
CASSPRRPYNEQFF
>NA|TRBD2|TRBV5-1|TRBJ2-5
TGCGCCAGCAGCTTGGATCCGGGACTAGCGGGAGAGCATGGGACCCAGTACTTC
CASSLDPGLAGEHGTQYF
>NA|TRBD2|TRBV4-2|TRBJ2-7
TGTGCCAGCAGCCAAGAACTAGCGGGTGGGATGGGAGAGTACGAGCAGTACTTC
CASSQELAGGMGEYEQYF
>once|TRBD1|TRBV9|TRBJ2-7
TGTGCCAGCAGCGAACAGGGGGGCGGCTCCTACGAGCAGTACTTC
CASSEQGGGSYEQYF
>NA|NA|TRBV19|TRBJ1-4
TGTGCCAGTAGTAGAGGACAGACAACTAATGAAAAACTGTTTTTT
CASSRGQTTNEKLFF
>NA|NA|TRBV5-4|TRBJ1-4
TGTGCCAGCAGCTTGGACAGATCAACTAATGAAAAACTGTTTTTT
CASSLDRSTNEKLFF
>NA|TRBD2|TRBV3-1/TRBV3-2|TRBJ2-2
TGTGCCAGCAGCAGGACTAGCGGCCGCGGGGAGCTGTTTTTT
CASSRTSGRGELFF
>NA|TRBD1|TRBV25-1|TRBJ2-7
TGTGCCAGCAGTGAGCCGGACAGGCCCTCCTACGAGCAGTACTTC
CASSEPDRPSYEQYF
>NA|NA|TRBV12-3/TRBV12-4|TRBJ2-1
TGTGCCAGCGGGCCAGGGAATGGGGAGCAGTTCTTC
CASGPGNGEQFF
>NA|NA|TRBV9|TRBJ2-2
TGTGCCAGCAGCGTAAGGACATCGAACACCGGGGAGCTGTTTTTT
CASSVRTSNTGELFF
>once|TRBD2|TRBV19|TRBJ2-1
TGTGCCAGTAGTCCACTAGCGGCCGTGGCAGACAATGAGCAGTTCTTC
CASSPLAAVADNEQFF
>NA|TRBD1|TRBV28|TRBJ2-6
TGTGCCAGCCTGGGACAGACTTTACTCCCGCTCTCTGGGGCCAACGTCCTGACTTTC
CASLGQTLLPLSGANVLTF
>NA|NA|TRBV7-2|TRBJ2-4
TGTGCCAGCAGCCGTCCCGGGACACACAAAAACATTCAGTACTTC
CASSRPGTHKNIQYF